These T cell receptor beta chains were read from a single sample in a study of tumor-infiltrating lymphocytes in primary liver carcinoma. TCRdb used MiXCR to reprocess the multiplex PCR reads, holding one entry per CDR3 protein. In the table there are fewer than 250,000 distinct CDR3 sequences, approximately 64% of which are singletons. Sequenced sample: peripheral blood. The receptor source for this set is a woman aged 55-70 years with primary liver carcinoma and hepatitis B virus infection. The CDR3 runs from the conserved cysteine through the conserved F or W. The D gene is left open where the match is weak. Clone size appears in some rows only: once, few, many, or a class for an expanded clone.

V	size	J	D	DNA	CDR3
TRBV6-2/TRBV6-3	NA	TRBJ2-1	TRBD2	TGTGCCAGCAGTCCAACTAGCGGGAGGACCGCTGAGCGGTTCTTC	CASSPTSGRTAERFF
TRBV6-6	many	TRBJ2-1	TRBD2	TGTGCCAGCAGTTACTCCGTTAAGCGGGAGGGCCGCTACAATGAGCAGTTCTTC	CASSYSVKREGRYNEQFF
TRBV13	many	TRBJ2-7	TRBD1	TGTGCCAGCAGCACACGTACCGGGACAGGGGCACCCTACGAGCAGTACTTC	CASSTRTGTGAPYEQYF
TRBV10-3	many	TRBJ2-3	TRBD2	TGTGCCATCAGGGGGGGACTAGCCCCCGCAGATACGCAGTATTTT	CAIRGGLAPADTQYF
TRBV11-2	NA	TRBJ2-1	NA	TGTGCAAGCAGCTTCGTTAGCGGAGCCTACAATAAGCAGTTCTTC	CASSFVSGAYNKQFF
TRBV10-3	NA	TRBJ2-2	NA	TGTACCATCAGTGAGTCAATCGGTGAGGCGAACACCGGGGAGCTGTTTTTT	CTISESIGEANTGELFF
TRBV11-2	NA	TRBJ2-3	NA	TGTGCCAGCAGTTTAGTGCGGAGGAGCACAGATACGCAGTGTTTT	CASSLVRRSTDTQCF
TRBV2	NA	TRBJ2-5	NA	TGTGCCAGCAGTGAAAAGGCAAGCCAGACCCATTACTTC	CASSEKASQTHYF
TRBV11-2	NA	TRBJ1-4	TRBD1	TGTGCCAGCAGATTAGAGCCGGGACAGGGGTATGAAAAACTGTTTTTT	CASRLEPGQGYEKLFF
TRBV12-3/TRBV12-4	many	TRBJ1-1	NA	TGTGCCAGCAGCACCGGGACGGTGAACACTGAAGCTTTCTTT	CASSTGTVNTEAFF
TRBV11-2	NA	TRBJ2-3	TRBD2	TGTGCCAGCAGCTACTCCGGGACTAGCGGAGTCACTGATACGCAGTATTTT	CASSYSGTSGVTDTQYF
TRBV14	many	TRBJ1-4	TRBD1	TGTGCCAGCAGCCCTTGGACAGGGGTAAATGAAAAACTGTTTTTT	CASSPWTGVNEKLFF
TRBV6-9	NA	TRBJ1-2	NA	TGTGTCAGCAGTCATCACAGCGGGCATGGCTACACCTTC	CVSSHHSGHGYTF
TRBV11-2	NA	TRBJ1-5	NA	TGTGCCAGGAGCACCAGTCTCAATCAACCCCAGCATTTT	CARSTSLNQPQHF
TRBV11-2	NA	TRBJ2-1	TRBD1	TGTGCTAGCAGCTTAGGAAGGGGACAGCACTCCTACAATGTGCAGTTCTTC	CASSLGRGQHSYNVQFF
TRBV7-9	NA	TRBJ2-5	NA	TGTGCCAGCAGCGGACCGCCGCATCAAGAGACCCAGTACTTC	CASSGPPHQETQYF
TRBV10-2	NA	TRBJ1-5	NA	TGCGCCAGCAGCTGGGATGCGTATAGCAATCAGCCCCAGCATTTT	CASSWDAYSNQPQHF
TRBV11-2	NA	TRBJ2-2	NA	TGTGCCAGCAGCTTGGGGACTCCGAAGATCGGGGAGCTGTTTTTT	CASSLGTPKIGELFF
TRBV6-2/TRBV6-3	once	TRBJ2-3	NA	TGTACCAGCAGTTACAGTCTAGTACCAGATAGGCAGTATTTT	CTSSYSLVPDRQYF
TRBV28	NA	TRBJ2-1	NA	TGTGTCAGCAGCCCCGCAGGAGGGCGCGGGACGGGTATTTACAATGAGCAGTTCTTC	CVSSPAGGRGTGIYNEQFF
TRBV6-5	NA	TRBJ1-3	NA	TGTGCCAGCATCCCTGAGTGGTTTGGAAGCACCATATATTTT	CASIPEWFGSTIYF
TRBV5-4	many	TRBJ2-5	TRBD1	TGTGCCAGCAGCCCCGACAGGGGGATCAAAGAGACCCAGTACTTC	CASSPDRGIKETQYF
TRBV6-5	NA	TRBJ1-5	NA	TGTGCCAGTTCTCAAACTGGGTGGCAGTCCCAGCATTTT	CASSQTGWQSQHF
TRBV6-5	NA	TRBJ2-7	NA	TGTGCCAGTCTCACGACCACGAGGACAAAGGGCTACGAGCAGTACTTC	CASLTTTRTKGYEQYF
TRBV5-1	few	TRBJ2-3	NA	TGCGCCAGCAGCTTGGGTACAGCGAGTACCACAGATACGCAGTATTTT	CASSLGTASTTDTQYF
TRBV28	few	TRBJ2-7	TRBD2	TGTGCCAGCAGTCCCTATAGCGGGAGCTCCTACGAGCAGTACTTC	CASSPYSGSSYEQYF
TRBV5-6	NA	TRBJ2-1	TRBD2	TGTGTCAGCAGCTTAGGCGAAACCGGGGGGGTGCAGTTCTTC	CVSSLGETGGVQFF
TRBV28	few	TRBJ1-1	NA	TGTGCCAGCAGTTTATCCTACACTGAAGCTTTCTTT	CASSLSYTEAFF
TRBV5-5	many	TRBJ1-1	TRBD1	TGTGCCAGCAGCTTGGCCGCCAGGGGGTTGGGCACTGAAGCTTTCTTT	CASSLAARGLGTEAFF
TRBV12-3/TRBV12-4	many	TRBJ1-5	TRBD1	TGTGCCAGCAGCCACGATCGAGGGGGCAGAGAGCCCCAGCATTTT	CASSHDRGGREPQHF
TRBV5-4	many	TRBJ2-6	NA	TGTGCCAGCAGCTCCCAGAAAAACTCTGGGGCCAACGTCCTGACTTTC	CASSSQKNSGANVLTF
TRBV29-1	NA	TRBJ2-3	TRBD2	TGCAGCGTTGATGACGGAAGGACTCGCGGGAGGGCCGGGGATACGCAGTATTTT	CSVDDGRTRGRAGDTQYF
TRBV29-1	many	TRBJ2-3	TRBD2	TGCAGCCAATCGAGCGGGAGACCCCAAGATACGCAGTATTTT	CSQSSGRPQDTQYF
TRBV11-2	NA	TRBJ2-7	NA	TGTGCTATCAGCTCCAACCGCATGGTTCTCGAGCAGTACTTC	CAISSNRMVLEQYF
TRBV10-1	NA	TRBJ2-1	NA	TGCGCCAGCAGTGGGTCGACGGGACTGCAGTTCTTC	CASSGSTGLQFF
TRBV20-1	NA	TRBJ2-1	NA	TGCAGTGCTGACGACCGGGAGGAGCAGTTCTTC	CSADDREEQFF
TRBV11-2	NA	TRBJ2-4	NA	TGTGCCAGCAGCTTAGATAGTCGGGGGCGCGACATTCAATACTTC	CASSLDSRGRDIQYF
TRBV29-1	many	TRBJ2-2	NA	TGCAGCGTTTGGGGTGTAATGTTCGGGGAGCTGTTTTTT	CSVWGVMFGELFF
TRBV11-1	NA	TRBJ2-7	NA	TGTGCCAGCAGCTCGTGGTTAGACGGGGGCCATGACAAGCAGTACTTC	CASSSWLDGGHDKQYF
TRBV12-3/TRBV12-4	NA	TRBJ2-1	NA	TGTGCCAGCAGGTTCCAGACCTCCTACAATGAGCAGTTCTTC	CASRFQTSYNEQFF
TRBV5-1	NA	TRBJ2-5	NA	TGCGCCAGCAGCTTTAAGGATCAAGAGACCCAGTACTTC	CASSFKDQETQYF
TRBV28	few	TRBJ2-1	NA	TGTGCCAGCAGTTTGGGGGGGGCCAATTACAATGAGCAGTTCTTC	CASSLGGANYNEQFF
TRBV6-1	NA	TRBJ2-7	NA	TGTGCCAGCAGTCACCCTGGAGGTTCTTCCTACGAGCAGTACTTC	CASSHPGGSSYEQYF
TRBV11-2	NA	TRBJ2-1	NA	TGTGCCAGCAGCTTAGTAGGGCTCCTCAGCTCCTACAATGAACAGTTCTTT	CASSLVGLLSSYNEQFF
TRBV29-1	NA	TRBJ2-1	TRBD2	TGCAGCGTTGAAACTCTACCAGGGACTAGCCGAGGCTCCTGCAATGAGCAGTTCTTC	CSVETLPGTSRGSCNEQFF